Sequencing of this T cell receptor beta chain was carried out in a study of cytomegalovirus exposure and HLA in healthy donors. Turning to the study itself: Sequencing of about 179 million T cells in an earlier analysis found 120 million or so unique TCR beta sequences.

Both 60 Vbeta primers and 13 Jbeta primers went into the PCR. Repertoires were generated with immunoSEQ multiplex PCR, while TCRdb's copy carries only in-frame clones and drops some. The table shows about 180,000 clones, with 80% occurring only once. A remark on this clone: Its matching antigen is unknown.

This CDR3 spans 16 amino acids. The germline V and J ends were trimmed by 5 bases and 7 bases, with 23 bases remaining between them. Germline V gives CDR1 MNHEY, CDR2 SMNVEV (reference sequence). Study observations and caveats: A later analysis, which compared TCR beta chains of equal frequency, found the HLA-associated ones more clonally expanded. Most sequenced TCRs were rare (though some public TCRs occurred in many donors). According to reports, the classifier identified cytomegalovirus status with high specificity and sensitivity.

The sequence was collected from a woman aged 45 to 65 in good health and CMV-seropositive. The chain combines TRBV27 with TRBJ1-2; D gene uncertain. The specimen was PBMCs. CDR3 amino acids: CASSLAPKNLAVGYTF. The CDR3 DNA is TGTGCCAGCAGTCTCGCACCCAAGAACTTAGCCGTTGGCTACACCTTC.